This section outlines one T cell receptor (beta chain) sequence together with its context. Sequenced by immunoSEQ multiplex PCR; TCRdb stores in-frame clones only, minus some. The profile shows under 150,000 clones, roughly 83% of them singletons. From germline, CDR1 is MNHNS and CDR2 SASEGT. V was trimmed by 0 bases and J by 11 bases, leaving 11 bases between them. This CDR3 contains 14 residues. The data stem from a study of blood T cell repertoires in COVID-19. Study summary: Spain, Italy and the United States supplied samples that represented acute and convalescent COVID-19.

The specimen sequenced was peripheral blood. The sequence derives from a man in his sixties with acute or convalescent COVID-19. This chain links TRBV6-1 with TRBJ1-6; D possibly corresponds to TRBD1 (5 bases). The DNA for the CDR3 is TGTGCCAGCAGTGAAGCGGCGGGGACGACACCCCTCCACTTT. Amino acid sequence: CASSEAAGTTPLHF.